Shown below are 6 T cell receptor beta chains from a single sample sequenced in a study of blood T cell repertoires in COVID-19. Some clones are missing from TCRdb's copy, which holds only in-frame ones; the method was immunoSEQ multiplex PCR. Of around 330,000 clones listed, over 80% are singletons. The sequencing input was PBMCs or T cells enriched from blood (not recorded which). These receptor sequences come from a woman between 18 and 30 years old who had recovered from COVID-19.

This chain joins TRBV7-2 and TRBJ2-5; 7 bases line up with TRBD1. V lost 2 bases, J lost 10 bases, and 10 bases stayed unmatched. This CDR3 has 14 residues. From germline, CDR1 is SGHTA and CDR2 FQGNSA. This chain's CDR3 is CASSLSQGVRGQYF. Here the CDR3 DNA reads TGTGCCAGCAGCTTATCCCAGGGGGTACGCGGCCAGTACTTC.

The V and J genes are TRBV5-8 and TRBJ1-6; D possibly corresponds to TRBD1 (5 bases). The CDR3 is 18 amino acids. Trimming shortened V by 6 bases and J by 0 bases, and 19 bases separated the two germline ends. Germline V CDR1 and CDR2: SGHTS, YDEGEE. The CDR3 spells CASIRFWQGISYNSPLHF. The CDR3 DNA reads as TGTGCCAGCATCCGATTCTGGCAGGGCATCTCCTATAATTCACCCCTCCACTTT.

This clone occurred once. The V gene is TRBV3-1 (or the pseudogene TRBV3-2), the J gene TRBJ2-7; TRBD1 is a possible D gene (6 bases). Between the trimmed V and J ends, which lost 1 base and 7 bases, there was a span of 14 bases. CDR3 size: 14 residues. CDR1 and CDR2 from the germline V gene are LGHDT and YNNKEL (reference sequence). CDR3 in amino acids: CASSQVRGWGEQYF. In DNA form, the CDR3 reads TGTGCCAGCAGCCAAGTCAGGGGTTGGGGGGAGCAGTACTTC.

The rearrangement joins TRBV7-2 to TRBJ1-4; D remains unclear. Trimming took off 1 base at V and 8 bases at J, with 17 bases between the two ends. The CDR3 contains 16 residues. Germline CDR1 reads SGHTA; CDR2 reads FQGNSA. The CDR3 region is CASSLGPPPGAEKLFF. DNA for the CDR3: TGTGCCAGCAGCTTAGGTCCCCCCCCGGGTGCAGAAAAACTGTTTTTT.

Notes on this clone: The same CDR3 can be traced to other DNA sequences in this sample. The chain uses TRBV18 and TRBJ1-1; no clear D. Germline V CDR1 and CDR2: KGHSH, LQKENI. This CDR3 contains 13 residues. V was trimmed by 3 bases and J by 1 base, leaving 6 bases between them. CDR3 protein: CASSPTGNTEAFF. In DNA form, the CDR3 reads TGTGCCAGCTCACCCACGGGGAACACTGAAGCTTTCTTT.

This rearrangement joins TRBV21-1 to TRBJ2-2; the D segment call TRBD1 is taken from the table without a DNA check. TRBV21-1 is a listed pseudogene. The CDR3 runs to 15 residues. CDR3 protein: CASSSGTGGDGELFF. In DNA form, the CDR3 reads TGTGCCAGCTCCTCGGGGACAGGGGGTGACGGGGAGCTGTTTTTT.